This passage covers 32 T cell receptor beta chains from one sample sequenced in a study of T cell responses to AZD1222 COVID-19 vaccine. Profiled with immunoSEQ multiplex PCR; TCRdb holds only in-frame clones, not every one. The sample has about 91,000 clones; more than 70% are singletons. The sequenced sample was peripheral blood, obtained on day 0 of AZD1222 vaccination. These TCRs come from an adult in good health.

Here the CDR3 reads CAISEGPDSPGATQYF. The CDR3 nucleotides read TGTGCCATCAGTGAGGGCCCTGACAGTCCAGGGGCTACGCAGTATTTT. This chain links TRBV10-3 with TRBJ2-3; weak D call: TRBD1 (6 bases). In germline, CDR1 is ENHRY, CDR2 SYGVKD. With 2 bases removed from V and 8 bases from J, the gap between germline ends came to 20 bases. This CDR3 has 16 amino acids.

The chain couples TRBV4-1 to TRBJ2-7, with 9 bases aligning to TRBD2. The CDR3 length is 15 residues. Trimming cost V 0 bases and J 2 bases; bases outside gene matches: 2. CDR1 and CDR2 from the germline V gene are MGHRA and YSYEKL. The CDR3 sequence is CASSQEASGAYEQYF. In nucleotides, the CDR3 is TGCGCCAGCAGCCAAGAAGCTAGCGGGGCCTACGAGCAGTACTTC.

This chain connects TRBV19 to TRBJ2-1, with D possibly being TRBD1 or TRBD2 (6 bases each). Deletions cut 3 bases from V and 1 base from J, with 13 bases between. CDR3 length: 16 amino acids. Germline assignment: CDR1 LNHDA and CDR2 SQIVND (reference sequence). Written as DNA, the CDR3 is TGTGCCAGTAGTATGCCGGGGGCTAGTTCCTACAATGAGCAGTTCTTC. Protein: CASSMPGASSYNEQFF.

The rearrangement joins TRBV28 to TRBJ2-2, with unresolved D. The CDR3 is 14 amino acids. Germline V gene lookup returns CDR1 MDHEN and CDR2 SYDVKM. V was clipped by 2 bases and J by 2 bases, with 6 bases between them. In DNA, the CDR3 is TGTGCCAGCAGTTTAGGAGTTAACACCGGGGAGCTGTTTTTT. It encodes CASSLGVNTGELFF.

This chain joins TRBV6-5 and TRBJ1-1; D not resolved. Trimming took off 5 bases at V and 0 bases at J, with 13 bases between the two ends. CDR1 and CDR2 (germline): MNHEY, SVGAGI. The CDR3 covers 15 residues. DNA for the CDR3: TGTGCCAGCAGTCTCTATGGCAGCCTGAACACTGAAGCTTTCTTT. Amino acid sequence: CASSLYGSLNTEAFF.

This chain links TRBV29-1 with TRBJ1-2; TRBD1 might be the D (6 bases). Trimming shortened V by 3 bases and J by 1 base, and 15 bases separated the two germline ends. The CDR3 covers 15 residues. Looked up from germline, CDR1 is SQVTM and CDR2 is ANQGSEA. Here the CDR3 DNA reads TGCAGCGTTGATTTACAGGGCGGCGATAACTATGGCTACACCTTC. Protein product: CSVDLQGGDNYGYTF.

V and J are TRBV2 and TRBJ1-6; D is unresolved. V was shortened by 5 bases and J by 2 bases, with 10 bases between the two germline ends. The CDR3 length is 15 residues. Looked up from germline, CDR1 is SNHLY and CDR2 is FYNNEI. The CDR3 DNA reads as TGTGCCAGCAGTCCCCGACCGACCTATAATTCACCCCTCCACTTT. Its translation is CASSPRPTYNSPLHF.

The chain links TRBV3-1 (or the pseudogene TRBV3-2) to TRBJ1-2; D not certain. The CDR3 has 13 amino acids. Deletions cut 2 bases from V and 6 bases from J, with 10 bases between. Germline V lookup: CDR1 LGHDT, CDR2 YNNKEL (reference sequence). The CDR3 sequence: CASSQFIEDGYTF. The CDR3 nucleotides are TGTGCCAGCAGCCAATTTATAGAGGATGGCTACACCTTC.

This clone was counted only a few times. The chain is built from TRBV7-8 and TRBJ1-5; D not certain. V lost 5 bases and J 0 bases, leaving 8 bases between the germline ends. CDR3 length equals 14 residues. Germline V gene lookup returns CDR1 SGHVS and CDR2 FQNEAQ. The CDR3 loop reads CASSGGYSNQPQHF. Written as DNA, the CDR3 is TGTGCCAGCAGCGGAGGGTATAGCAATCAGCCCCAGCATTTT.

This clone was observed a handful of times. The V call is TRBV19, the J call TRBJ2-5; D is possibly TRBD1 (6 bases). Between the trimmed V and J ends, which lost 4 bases and 2 bases, there was a span of 11 bases. Germline CDR1 LNHDA, CDR2 SQIVND (reference sequence). The CDR3 totals 14 residues. The CDR3 loop is CASSRQDSQETQYF. The CDR3 DNA sequence: TGTGCCAGTAGTAGACAGGACTCACAAGAGACCCAGTACTTC.

The chain couples TRBV5-1 to TRBJ2-1; D is ambiguous. V was pared by 4 bases and J by 7 bases, with 15 bases between. The CDR3 runs to 14 residues. CDR1 is SGHRS, CDR2 YFSETQ, per germline. In DNA, the CDR3 is TGCGCCAGCAGCACCCGGGTTGCCAGGAATGAGCAGTTCTTC. This codes for CASSTRVARNEQFF.

This chain connects TRBV6-2 or TRBV6-3 to TRBJ1-1; a possible D gene is TRBD1 (6 bases). The V end was cut by 2 bases, the J end by 1 base, with 11 bases between. The germline CDR1 and CDR2 sequences are MNHEY and SVGEGT. The CDR3 length is 15 residues. CDR3 in DNA: TGTGCCAGCAGTTACCAATACAGGGAGAACACTGAAGCTTTCTTT. This encodes CASSYQYRENTEAFF.

The V and J genes are TRBV6-1 and TRBJ2-7; 7 bases map to TRBD2. The CDR3 has 16 residues. Germline trimming cut 1 base from V and 2 bases from J; bases unmatched to any gene: 8. In germline, CDR1 is MNHNS, CDR2 SASEGT. The DNA for the CDR3 is TGTGCCAGCAGTGAAGTGTCTAGCGGAATACCCTACGAGCAGTACTTC. Translated: CASSEVSSGIPYEQYF.

This clone was observed a few times. The V and J genes are TRBV7-2 and TRBJ2-1, with 10 bases identical to TRBD2. The CDR3 loop spans 15 amino acids. The V segment lost 6 bases and the J segment 8 bases; nucleotides outside the gene matches: 10. Germline assignment: CDR1 SGHTA and CDR2 FQGNSA. The CDR3 sequence is CASSLASGSGYEQFF. CDR3 nucleotide sequence: TGTGCCAGCAGTTTGGCTAGCGGGAGTGGGTATGAGCAGTTCTTC.

The chain links TRBV5-1 to TRBJ1-1, with 8 bases that match TRBD1. CDR3 length: 14 residues. J was trimmed by 5 bases and V by 0 bases; bases with no gene match: 3. Per the germline V gene, CDR1 is SGHRS and CDR2 is YFSETQ. The CDR3 sequence: CASSLVQGATEAFF. The CDR3 bases are TGCGCCAGCAGCTTGGTGCAGGGGGCTACTGAAGCTTTCTTT.

The chain carries TRBV7-2 and TRBJ1-2; 10 bases fit TRBD1. Trimming removed 4 bases from V and 7 bases from J; junction bases left unmatched: 9. The length of the CDR3 is 15 residues. In germline, CDR1 is SGHTA, CDR2 FQGNSA. The CDR3 is CASSSRDRGRGGYTF. The CDR3 DNA reads as TGTGCCAGCAGCTCCCGGGACAGGGGACGGGGTGGCTACACCTTC.

The chain combines TRBV3-1 (or the pseudogene TRBV3-2) with TRBJ2-3; 15 bases are shared with TRBD2. V lost 0 bases, J lost 2 bases, and 6 bases stayed unmatched. The germline gives CDR1 LGHDT, CDR2 YNNKEL (reference sequence). The CDR3 is 19 residues long. The CDR3 spells CASSQEGLAGGTTTDTQYF. The CDR3 DNA is TGTGCCAGCAGCCAAGAGGGACTAGCGGGAGGAACGACCACAGATACGCAGTATTTT.

V is TRBV10-3 and J is TRBJ2-2; no clear D. The germline gives CDR1 ENHRY, CDR2 SYGVKD. Between the trimmed V and J ends, which lost 7 bases and 0 bases, there was a span of 12 bases. The CDR3 has 15 residues. The CDR3 here is CAINLGRANTGELFF. CDR3 sequence (DNA): TGTGCCATCAACCTCGGAAGGGCGAACACCGGGGAGCTGTTTTTT.

The chain is built from TRBV5-8 and TRBJ2-3; 10 bases fit TRBD2. CDR1 is SGHTS and CDR2 is YDEGEE in the germline V gene. The trim removed 7 bases at V and 2 bases at J, leaving 13 bases unmatched. The CDR3 length is 17 residues. The chain's CDR3 is CASATPGTSGITDTQYF. The CDR3 nucleotides are TGTGCCAGCGCTACACCGGGAACTAGCGGGATCACAGATACGCAGTATTTT. Full variable domain (outside the CDR3, taken from reference TRBV5-8 and TRBJ2-3): EAGVTQSPTHLIKTRGQQATLRCSPISGHTSVYWYQQALGLGLQFLLWYDEGEERNRGNFPPRFSGRQFPNYSSELNVNALELEDSALYLCASATPGTSGITDTQYFGPGTRLTVL.

The rearrangement links TRBV15 to TRBJ2-6; the D gene is possibly TRBD1 (6 bases). Per germline, CDR1 LNHNV and CDR2 YYDKDF (reference sequence). V lost 9 bases to trimming and J lost 1 base, with 16 bases between them. There are 16 residues in the CDR3. CDR3 loop: CATGNRANSGANVLTF. CDR3 bases: TGTGCCACAGGAAACAGGGCAAATTCTGGGGCCAACGTCCTGACTTTC.

The chain combines TRBV7-8 with TRBJ2-1, with 9 positions matching TRBD2. The junction had 1 base not matched to a gene; V was cut back by 3 bases and J by 4 bases. The CDR3 is made up of 14 amino acids. Germline CDR1 SGHVS, CDR2 FQNEAQ. The CDR3 here is CASSFAGGYNEQFF. CDR3 DNA sequence: TGTGCCAGCAGCTTTGCGGGAGGGTACAATGAGCAGTTCTTC.

This clone has a single count. The chain uses TRBV7-9 and TRBJ1-1; no clear D. The CDR3 has 14 amino acids. Trimming took 1 base from V and 0 from J, leaving 6 bases between them. Germline V gives CDR1 SEHNR, CDR2 FQNEAQ (reference sequence). CDR3 bases: TGTGCCAGCAGCTTAGGCTCTGTGAACACTGAAGCTTTCTTT. Translation: CASSLGSVNTEAFF.

The gene calls are TRBV5-6 and TRBJ2-3; D not resolved. CDR1 SGHDT and CDR2 YYEEEE come from the germline V gene. The CDR3 is 12 amino acids. V was shortened by 2 bases and J by 7 bases, with 8 bases between the two germline ends. The CDR3 sequence is CASSFQQYTQYF. CDR3 DNA: TGTGCCAGCAGCTTCCAGCAGTATACGCAGTATTTT.

The chain uses TRBV9 and TRBJ1-5; a weak D match, TRBD1 (6 bases). Germline-derived CDR1 and CDR2 are SGDLS and YYNGEE. The V gene lost 2 bases and the J gene lost 2 bases, with 14 bases spanning the gap. CDR3 length equals 16 residues. The CDR3 DNA follows: TGTGCCAGCAGCGTGCCGGGGGCCCCCGGCAATCAGCCCCAGCATTTT. Its translation: CASSVPGAPGNQPQHF.

V is TRBV7-2 and J is TRBJ2-5; 12 positions match TRBD2. Germline V gene lookup returns CDR1 SGHTA and CDR2 FQGNSA. V lost 3 bases, J lost 4 bases, and 12 bases stayed unmatched. The CDR3 is 18 residues long. CDR3 loop: CASSFRASGRAEGETQYF. The CDR3 nucleotides read TGTGCCAGCAGCTTTCGGGCTAGCGGGAGGGCGGAGGGAGAGACCCAGTACTTC. The full variable domain, its missing parts supplied by reference TRBV7-2 and TRBJ2-5, is GAGVSQSPSNKVTEKGKDVELRCDPISGHTALYWYRQSLGQGLEFLIYFQGNSAPDKSGLPSDRFSAERTGGSVSTLTIQRTQQEDSAVYLCASSFRASGRAEGETQYFGPGTRLLVL.

The chain has TRBV29-1 and TRBJ2-7; 7 bases are shared with TRBD1. Losses at the gene ends were 6 bases for V and 3 bases for J; bases not matched to a gene: 11. The CDR3 has 14 residues. Germline V CDR1 and CDR2: SQVTM, ANQGSEA. The CDR3 protein is CSVDKQGIGYEQYF. Written as DNA, the CDR3 is TGCAGCGTAGACAAACAGGGGATCGGCTACGAGCAGTACTTC.

Regarding this clone: One junction end does not reproduce the germline sequence, and a read error may be involved. The chain recombines TRBV6-2 or TRBV6-3 with TRBJ2-3; the match to TRBD2 covers 7 bases. The germline gives CDR1 MNHEY, CDR2 SVGEGT. The CDR3 has 16 amino acids. The CDR3 spells CASSDSGGGYRDTQYF. For the CDR3, the DNA is TGTGCCAGCAGTGACTCCGGCGGGGGTTACCGGGATACGCAGTATTTT.

This chain uses TRBV5-4 with TRBJ1-5; unclear D gene. The ends were cut back, 4 bases at V and 4 bases at J, with 12 bases in the middle. The CDR3 sequence is 14 residues long. Germline V CDR1 and CDR2: SGHNT, YYREEE (reference sequence). CDR3 residues: CASSPDGRNQPQHF. CDR3 nucleotides: TGTGCCAGCAGCCCGGACGGTAGAAATCAGCCCCAGCATTTT.

The chain combines TRBV27 with TRBJ1-6, with TRBD1 as a possible D gene (6 bases). V was trimmed by 3 bases and J by 9 bases, leaving 15 bases between them. CDR3 length: 15 amino acids. CDR1 and CDR2 (germline): MNHEY, SMNVEV (reference sequence). The CDR3 region is CASSFTSGTTSPLHF. As DNA, the CDR3 is TGTGCCAGCAGTTTTACCTCCGGGACAACTTCACCCCTCCACTTT.

The J gene is TRBJ1-2, the V gene TRBV11-2; D call uncertain. This CDR3 is 16 amino acids long. CDR1 is SGHAT, CDR2 FQNNGV, per germline. Trimming pared 1 base from V and 2 bases from J, leaving 14 bases between. The CDR3 sequence: CASSLGRRSVNYGYTF. CDR3 nucleotide sequence: TGTGCCAGCAGCTTAGGGAGAAGGAGCGTGAACTATGGCTACACCTTC.

The chain joins TRBV20-1 to TRBJ2-3; 8 bases line up with TRBD2. The CDR3 loop spans 13 amino acids. J was trimmed by 1 base and V by 3 bases; bases with no gene match: 0. Looked up from germline, CDR1 is DFQATT and CDR2 is SNEGSKA (reference sequence). The CDR3: CSASSGGTDTQYF. CDR3 DNA: TGCAGTGCTAGTAGCGGGGGCACAGATACGCAGTATTTT.

The genes are TRBV27 and TRBJ1-5, with a tentative D call TRBD1 (5 bases). V was shortened by 3 bases and J by 0 bases, with 9 bases between the two germline ends. The CDR3 has 15 residues. The V gene's germline CDR1 is MNHEY and CDR2 SMNVEV (reference sequence). CDR3 nucleotide sequence: TGTGCCAGCAGTTTGGGGGATTATAGCAATCAGCCCCAGCATTTT. This gives the protein CASSLGDYSNQPQHF.